This T cell receptor beta chain appears in the sequencing data of a study of blood T cell repertoires in COVID-19. Some clones are missing from TCRdb's copy, which holds only in-frame ones; the method was immunoSEQ multiplex PCR. Seen here are approximately 12,000 clones, 80% to 90% observed once, and the top ten hold approximately 3.5%. V lost 4 bases and J lost 6; bases outside the gene matches: 6. CDR3 size: 14 residues. Germline assignment: CDR1 LNHNV and CDR2 YYDKDF (reference sequence). The TCR originated in a woman aged 60-75 years with acute or convalescent COVID-19. The specimen was peripheral blood. The rearrangement links TRBV15 to TRBJ1-5; 7 bases map to TRBD1. For the CDR3, the DNA is TGTGCCACCAGCACAGCGACAGGGTCTCAGCCCCAGCATTTT. This encodes CATSTATGSQPQHF.